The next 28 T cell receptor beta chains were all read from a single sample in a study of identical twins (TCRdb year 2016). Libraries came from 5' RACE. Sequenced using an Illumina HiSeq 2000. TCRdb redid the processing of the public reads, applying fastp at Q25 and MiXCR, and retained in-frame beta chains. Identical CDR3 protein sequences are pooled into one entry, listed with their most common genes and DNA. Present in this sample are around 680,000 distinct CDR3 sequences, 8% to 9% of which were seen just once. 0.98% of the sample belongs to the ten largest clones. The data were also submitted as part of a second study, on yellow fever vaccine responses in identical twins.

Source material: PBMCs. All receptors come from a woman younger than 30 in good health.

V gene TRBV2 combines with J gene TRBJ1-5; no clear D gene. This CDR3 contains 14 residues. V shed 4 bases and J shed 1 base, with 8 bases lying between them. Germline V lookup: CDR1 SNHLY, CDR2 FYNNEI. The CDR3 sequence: CASSGQSSNQPQHF. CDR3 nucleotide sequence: TGTGCCAGCAGTGGTCAGAGCAGCAATCAGCCCCAGCATTTT.

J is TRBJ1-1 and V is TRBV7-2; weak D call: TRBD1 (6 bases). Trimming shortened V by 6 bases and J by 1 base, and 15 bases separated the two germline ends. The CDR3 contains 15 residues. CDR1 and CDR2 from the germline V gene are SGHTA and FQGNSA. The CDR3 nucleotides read TGTGCCAGCAGTTTTGTAGGGGGTAAGAACACTGAAGCTTTCTTT. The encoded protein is CASSFVGGKNTEAFF.

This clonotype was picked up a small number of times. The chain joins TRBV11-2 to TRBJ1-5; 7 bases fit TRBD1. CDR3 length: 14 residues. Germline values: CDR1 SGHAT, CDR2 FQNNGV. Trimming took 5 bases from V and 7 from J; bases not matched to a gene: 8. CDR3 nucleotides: TGTGCCAGCAGCCAGGGGGGAATTGGACAGCCCCAGCATTTT. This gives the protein CASSQGGIGQPQHF.

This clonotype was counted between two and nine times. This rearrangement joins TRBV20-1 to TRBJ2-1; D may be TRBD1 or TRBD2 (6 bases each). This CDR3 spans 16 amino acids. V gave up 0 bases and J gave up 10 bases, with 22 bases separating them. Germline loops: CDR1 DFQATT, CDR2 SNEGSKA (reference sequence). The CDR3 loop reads CSARDLRGRGRGEQFF. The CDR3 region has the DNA TGCAGTGCTAGAGATTTGCGGGGCCGGGGAAGGGGGGAGCAGTTCTTC.

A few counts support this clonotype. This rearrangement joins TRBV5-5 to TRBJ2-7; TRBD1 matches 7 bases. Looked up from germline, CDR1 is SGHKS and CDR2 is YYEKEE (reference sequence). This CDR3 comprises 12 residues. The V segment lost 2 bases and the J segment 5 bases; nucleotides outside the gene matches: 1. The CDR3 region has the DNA TGTGCCAGCAGCTTTGGGACAGACGAGCAGTACTTC. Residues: CASSFGTDEQYF.

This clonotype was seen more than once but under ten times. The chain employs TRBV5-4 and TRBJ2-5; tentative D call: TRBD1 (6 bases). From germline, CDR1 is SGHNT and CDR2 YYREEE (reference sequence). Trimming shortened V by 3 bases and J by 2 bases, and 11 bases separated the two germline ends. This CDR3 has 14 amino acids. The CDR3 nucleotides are TGTGCCAGCAGCTCCCCGACAGGACAAGAGACCCAGTACTTC. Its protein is CASSSPTGQETQYF.

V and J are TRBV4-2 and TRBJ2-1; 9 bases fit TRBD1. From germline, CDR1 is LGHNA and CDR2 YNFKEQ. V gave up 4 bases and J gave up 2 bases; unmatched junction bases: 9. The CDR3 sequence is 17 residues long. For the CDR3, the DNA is TGTGCCAGCAGCCCCGGGACAGGGTCCAACGCCTACAATGAGCAGTTCTTC. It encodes CASSPGTGSNAYNEQFF.

This CDR3 is CASSQEIPTSGSFVTQYF. CDR3 nucleotides: TGTGCCAGCAGCCAAGAAATTCCCACTAGCGGGAGCTTTGTTACGCAGTATTTT. V is TRBV3-1 and J is TRBJ2-3; 11 bases are a match to TRBD2. V lost 0 bases, J lost 8 bases, and 13 bases stayed unmatched. CDR1 is LGHDT and CDR2 is YNNKEL in the germline V gene (reference sequence). The CDR3 runs 18 residues.

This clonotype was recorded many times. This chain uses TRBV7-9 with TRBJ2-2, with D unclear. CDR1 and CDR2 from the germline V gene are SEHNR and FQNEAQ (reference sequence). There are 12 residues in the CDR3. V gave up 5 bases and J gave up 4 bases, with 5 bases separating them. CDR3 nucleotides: TGTGCCAGCAGCGCGGTCACCGGGGAGCTGTTTTTT. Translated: CASSAVTGELFF.

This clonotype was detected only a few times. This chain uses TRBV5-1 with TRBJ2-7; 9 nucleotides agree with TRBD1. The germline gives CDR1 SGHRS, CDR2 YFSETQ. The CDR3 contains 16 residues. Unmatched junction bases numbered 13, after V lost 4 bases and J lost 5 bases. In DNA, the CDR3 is TGCGCCAGCAGCAGCTACACCGGGACAGGGTCTAACGAGCAGTACTTC. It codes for CASSSYTGTGSNEQYF.

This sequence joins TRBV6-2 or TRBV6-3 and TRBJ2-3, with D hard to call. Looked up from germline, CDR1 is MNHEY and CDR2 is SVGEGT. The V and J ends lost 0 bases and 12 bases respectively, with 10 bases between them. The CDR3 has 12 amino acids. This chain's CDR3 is CASSYSVQTQYF. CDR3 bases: TGTGCCAGCAGTTACTCGGTCCAGACTCAGTATTTT.

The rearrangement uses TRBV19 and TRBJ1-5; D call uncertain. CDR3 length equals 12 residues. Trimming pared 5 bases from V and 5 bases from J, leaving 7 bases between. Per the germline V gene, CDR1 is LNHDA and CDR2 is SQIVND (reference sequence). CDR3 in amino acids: CASSRADQPQHF. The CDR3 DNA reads TGTGCCAGTAGTCGCGCGGATCAGCCCCAGCATTTT.

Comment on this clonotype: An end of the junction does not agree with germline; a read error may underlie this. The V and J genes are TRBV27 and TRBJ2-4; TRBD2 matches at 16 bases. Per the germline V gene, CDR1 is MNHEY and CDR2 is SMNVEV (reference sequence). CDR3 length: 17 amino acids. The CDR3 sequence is CASMVGLAGGIQNTQYF. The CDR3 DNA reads TGTGCCAGCATGGTGGGACTAGCGGGGGGGATTCAAAACACTCAGTACTTC.

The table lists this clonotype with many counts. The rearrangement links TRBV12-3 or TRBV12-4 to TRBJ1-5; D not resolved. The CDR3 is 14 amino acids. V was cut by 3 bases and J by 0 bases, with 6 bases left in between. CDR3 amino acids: CASSFADSNQPQHF. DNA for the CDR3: TGTGCCAGCAGTTTTGCGGATAGCAATCAGCCCCAGCATTTT.

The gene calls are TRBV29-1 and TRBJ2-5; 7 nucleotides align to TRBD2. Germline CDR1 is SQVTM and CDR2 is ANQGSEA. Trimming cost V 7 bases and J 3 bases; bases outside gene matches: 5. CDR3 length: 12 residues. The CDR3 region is CSGGGSKETQYF. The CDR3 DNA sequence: TGCAGCGGCGGGGGATCCAAAGAGACCCAGTACTTC.

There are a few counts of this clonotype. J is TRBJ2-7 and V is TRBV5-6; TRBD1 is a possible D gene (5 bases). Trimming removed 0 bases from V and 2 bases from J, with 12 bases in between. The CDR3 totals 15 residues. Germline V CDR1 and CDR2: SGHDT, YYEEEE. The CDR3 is CASSLVSDTTYEQYF. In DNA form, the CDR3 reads TGTGCCAGCAGCTTGGTTTCGGACACAACCTACGAGCAGTACTTC.

The CDR3 sequence is CASSLYPVGNEQFF. CDR3 bases: TGCGCCAGCAGCTTGTACCCAGTGGGGAATGAGCAGTTCTTC. The chain uses TRBV5-1 and TRBJ2-1, with unresolved D. Trimming took 1 base from V and 7 from J, leaving 12 bases between them. This CDR3 has 14 amino acids. The germline V gene encodes CDR1 SGHRS and CDR2 YFSETQ. The full variable domain, its missing parts supplied by reference TRBV5-1 and TRBJ2-1, is KAGVTQTPRYLIKTRGQQVTLSCSPISGHRSVSWYQQTPGQGLQFLFEYFSETQRNKGNFPGRFSGRQFSNSRSEMNVSTLELGDSALYLCASSLYPVGNEQFFGPGTRLTVL.

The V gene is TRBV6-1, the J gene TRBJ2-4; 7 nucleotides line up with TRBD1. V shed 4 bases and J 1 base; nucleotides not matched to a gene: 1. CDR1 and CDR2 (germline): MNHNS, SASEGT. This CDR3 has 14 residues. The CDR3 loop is CASSVGQAKNIQYF. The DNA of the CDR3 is TGTGCCAGCAGTGTGGGACAGGCCAAAAACATTCAGTACTTC.

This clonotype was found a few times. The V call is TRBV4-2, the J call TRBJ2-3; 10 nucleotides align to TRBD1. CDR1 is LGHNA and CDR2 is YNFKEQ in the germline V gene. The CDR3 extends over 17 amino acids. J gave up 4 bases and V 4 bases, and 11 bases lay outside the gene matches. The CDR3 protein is CASSPSSDRGHADTQYF. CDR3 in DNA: TGTGCCAGCAGCCCTTCCTCAGACAGGGGGCATGCAGATACGCAGTATTTT.

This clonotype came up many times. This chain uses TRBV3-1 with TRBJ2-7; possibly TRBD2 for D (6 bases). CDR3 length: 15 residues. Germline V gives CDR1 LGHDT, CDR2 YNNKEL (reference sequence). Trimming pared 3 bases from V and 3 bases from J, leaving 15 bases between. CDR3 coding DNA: TGTGCCAGCAGCCACCCGGGACTCGAGGGCTACGAGCAGTACTTC. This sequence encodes CASSHPGLEGYEQYF.

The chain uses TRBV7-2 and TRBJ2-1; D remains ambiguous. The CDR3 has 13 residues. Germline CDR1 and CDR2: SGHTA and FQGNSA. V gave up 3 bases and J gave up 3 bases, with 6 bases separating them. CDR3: CASSLDLYNEQFF. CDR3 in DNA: TGTGCCAGCAGCTTGGATCTCTACAATGAGCAGTTCTTC.

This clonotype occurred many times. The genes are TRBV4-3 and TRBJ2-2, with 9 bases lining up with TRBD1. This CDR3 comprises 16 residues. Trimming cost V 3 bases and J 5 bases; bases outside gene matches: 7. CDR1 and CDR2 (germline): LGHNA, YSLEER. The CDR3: CASSHTGTGRTGELFF. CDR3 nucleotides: TGCGCCAGCAGCCACACCGGGACAGGGCGTACCGGGGAGCTGTTTTTT.

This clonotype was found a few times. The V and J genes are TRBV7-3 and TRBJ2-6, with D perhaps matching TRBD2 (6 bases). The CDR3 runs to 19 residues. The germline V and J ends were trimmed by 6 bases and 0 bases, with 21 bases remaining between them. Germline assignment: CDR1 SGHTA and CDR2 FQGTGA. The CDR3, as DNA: TGTGCCAGCAGTCTCCACGGGGGAAAGGGTTTCTCTGGGGCCAACGTCCTGACTTTC. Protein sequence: CASSLHGGKGFSGANVLTF.

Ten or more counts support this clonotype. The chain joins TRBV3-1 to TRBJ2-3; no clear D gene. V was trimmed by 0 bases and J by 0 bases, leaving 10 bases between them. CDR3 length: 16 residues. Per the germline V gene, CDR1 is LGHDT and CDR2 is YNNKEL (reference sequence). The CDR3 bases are TGTGCCAGCAGCCAAGATCCACAGCCTAGCACAGATACGCAGTATTTT. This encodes CASSQDPQPSTDTQYF.

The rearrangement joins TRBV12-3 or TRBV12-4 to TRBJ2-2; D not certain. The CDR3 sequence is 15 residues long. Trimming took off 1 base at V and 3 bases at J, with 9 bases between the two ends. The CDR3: CASSLGRWDTGELFF. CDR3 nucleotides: TGTGCCAGCAGTTTAGGGAGATGGGACACCGGGGAGCTGTTTTTT.

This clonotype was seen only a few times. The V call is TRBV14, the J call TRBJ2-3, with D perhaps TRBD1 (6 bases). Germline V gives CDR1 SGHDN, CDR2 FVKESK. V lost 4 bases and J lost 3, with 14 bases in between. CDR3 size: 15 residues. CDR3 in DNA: TGTGCCAGCAGCCTGGACAGAATTCGGACAGATACGCAGTATTTT. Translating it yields CASSLDRIRTDTQYF.

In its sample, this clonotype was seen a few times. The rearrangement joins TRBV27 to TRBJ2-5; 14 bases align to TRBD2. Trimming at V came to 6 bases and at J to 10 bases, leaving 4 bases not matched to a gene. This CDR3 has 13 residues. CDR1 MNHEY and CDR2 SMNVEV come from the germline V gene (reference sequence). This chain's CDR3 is CASSGTSGSFQYF. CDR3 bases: TGTGCCAGCAGCGGGACTAGCGGGAGTTTCCAGTACTTC.

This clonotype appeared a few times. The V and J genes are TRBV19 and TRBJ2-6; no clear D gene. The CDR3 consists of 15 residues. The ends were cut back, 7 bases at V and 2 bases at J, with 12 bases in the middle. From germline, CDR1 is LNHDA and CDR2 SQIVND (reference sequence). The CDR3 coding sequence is TGTGCCAGTACCCCGGGCCAGGCTGGGGCCAACGTCCTGACTTTC. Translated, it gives CASTPGQAGANVLTF.